One and the same sample provided the 18 T cell receptor beta chains below, sequenced in a study of CD8 T cells in ankylosing spondylitis. Findings and limits, study-wide: Ankylosing spondylitis blood appeared to be characterized by a TCR beta motif of eight highly homologous variants.

The antigens for these receptors are not known. MiXCR was run by TCRdb on the 5' RACE reads, yielding one entry per CDR3 protein. This table holds some 700,000 distinct CDR3 sequences, roughly 20% found once. The material sequenced was blood, either unsorted or a sorted T cell fraction (not recorded which). The receptors originated from a male donor with ankylosing spondylitis.

This clonotype has a handful of counts. This chain's CDR3 is CASSLRDNPEAFF. CDR3 DNA sequence: TGTGCCAGTAGCCTCCGGGACAACCCTGAAGCTTTCTTT. V is TRBV19 and J is TRBJ1-1; a possible D gene is TRBD1 (6 bases). Germline CDR1 and CDR2: LNHDA and SQIVND (reference sequence). This CDR3 has 13 residues. Trimming took 6 bases from V and 6 from J, leaving 14 bases between them. Variable domain in full (rest from reference TRBV19 and TRBJ1-1): DGGITQSPKYLFRKEGQNVTLSCEQNLNHDAMYWYRQDPGQGLRLIYYSQIVNDFQKGDIAEGYSVSREKKESFPLTVTSAQKNPTAFYLCASSLRDNPEAFFGQGTRLTVV.

The chain uses TRBV11-2 and TRBJ2-1; D gene ambiguous. Germline V lookup: CDR1 SGHAT, CDR2 FQNNGV. The V gene lost 5 bases and the J gene lost 7 bases, with 15 bases spanning the gap. The CDR3 is 14 amino acids. The CDR3 reads CASSPQRFLNEQFF. The CDR3 DNA sequence: TGTGCCAGCAGCCCACAAAGATTCTTGAATGAGCAGTTCTTC.

This clonotype was seen only a few times. The V and J genes are TRBV11-2 and TRBJ2-7; a possible D gene is TRBD1 (5 bases). The V gene lost 6 bases and the J gene lost 2 bases, with 14 bases spanning the gap. This CDR3 is 14 amino acids long. Germline CDR1 SGHAT, CDR2 FQNNGV. The CDR3 DNA reads TGTGCCAGCAGAATTAACTCAGGGACCTACGAGCAGTACTTC. Its protein is CASRINSGTYEQYF.

This clonotype turned up a few times. V and J are TRBV10-3 and TRBJ1-1; 7 bases agree with TRBD1. The germline V gene encodes CDR1 ENHRY and CDR2 SYGVKD. This CDR3 is built from 11 residues. CDR3 sequence (DNA): TGTGCAACCAGGGGGGGGACTGAAGCTTTCTTT. Translating it yields CATRGGTEAFF.

V usage is TRBV4-2 and J usage is TRBJ2-7; TRBD2 aligns across 7 bases. Germline trimming cut 0 bases from V and 3 bases from J; bases unmatched to any gene: 5. The CDR3 runs 15 residues. Per the germline V gene, CDR1 is LGHNA and CDR2 is YNFKEQ. CDR3: CASSQDLGGGYEQYF. Written as DNA, the CDR3 is TGTGCCAGCAGCCAAGATCTTGGCGGGGGCTACGAGCAGTACTTC.

The chain uses TRBV11-1 and TRBJ2-2, with TRBD1 matching over 9 bases. In germline, CDR1 is SGHAT, CDR2 FQDESV (reference sequence). V lost 4 bases and J lost 1; bases outside the gene matches: 10. The CDR3 runs to 18 residues. The CDR3 DNA sequence: TGTGCCAGCAGCTCGACCGGGACAGGGTCGCGGAACACCGGGGAGCTGTTTTTT. As protein: CASSSTGTGSRNTGELFF.

Here the CDR3 DNA reads TGTGCCAGCAGCCAAGGCTCACTTAGCAATCAGCCCCAGCATTTT. Its protein is CASSQGSLSNQPQHF. The gene calls are TRBV3-1 and TRBJ1-5; D is uncertain. Germline CDR1 reads LGHDT; CDR2 reads YNNKEL (reference sequence). The CDR3 covers 15 residues. V was clipped by 1 base and J by 0 bases, with 7 bases between them.

J is TRBJ2-7 and V is TRBV29-1; D is uncertain. V was clipped by 4 bases and J by 4 bases, with 14 bases between them. The CDR3 has 13 residues. The germline CDR1 and CDR2 sequences are SQVTM and ANQGSEA. Here the CDR3 DNA reads TGCAGCGTTGCGGCGTCTATATGGTACGAGCAGTACTTC. Its protein product is CSVAASIWYEQYF.

This clonotype has a handful of counts. The junction departs from the called germline gene at one end, perhaps through a read error. This chain connects TRBV6-1 to TRBJ1-2; 10 bases align to TRBD1. Germline V gives CDR1 MNHNS, CDR2 SASEGT. The CDR3 has 14 residues. DNA of the CDR3: TGTGCCAGCAGTCCCCTAGGACAGGGGGGCCCTTATTACTTC. It translates to CASSPLGQGGPYYF.

This clonotype was seen only a few times. This sequence joins TRBV29-1 and TRBJ2-7; a weak D match, TRBD2 (5 bases). Trimming took 4 bases from V and 2 from J, leaving 15 bases between them. The CDR3 contains 14 residues. Germline-derived CDR1 and CDR2 are SQVTM and ANQGSEA. The CDR3 DNA sequence: TGCAGCGTTGGGTCGGCTATCGGGGCCTACGAGCAGTACTTC. This codes for CSVGSAIGAYEQYF.

This clonotype has more than one count but fewer than ten. The chain recombines TRBV28 with TRBJ1-2; D is unclear. Trimming took 6 bases from V and 2 from J, leaving 16 bases between them. Germline CDR1 is MDHEN and CDR2 is SYDVKM. The CDR3 has 15 residues. CDR3 DNA sequence: TGTGCCAGCAGGTCACGAGAGCTTACCAACTATGGCTACACCTTC. As protein: CASRSRELTNYGYTF.

This clonotype has a handful of counts. The genes are TRBV20-1 and TRBJ2-1, with 12 bases lining up with TRBD2. Germline V gene sequence: CDR1 DFQATT, CDR2 SNEGSKA (reference sequence). There are 15 residues in the CDR3. J gave up 6 bases and V 3 bases, and 6 bases lay outside the gene matches. CDR3: CSASRLAGAGNEQFF. The CDR3 DNA follows: TGCAGTGCTAGCAGACTAGCGGGAGCAGGCAATGAGCAGTTCTTC.

This clonotype has just a few counts. This chain joins TRBV7-2 and TRBJ2-7; a possible D gene is TRBD2 (5 bases). Deletions cut 2 bases from V and 9 bases from J, with 11 bases between. The length of the CDR3 is 12 residues. The germline gives CDR1 SGHTA, CDR2 FQGNSA. In nucleotides, the CDR3 is TGTGCCAGCAGCTTAAACAGTGGAGGGCAGTACTTC. It encodes CASSLNSGGQYF.

This clonotype occurred a few times. The chain joins TRBV7-2 to TRBJ2-5, with 14 bases identical to TRBD2. The CDR3 consists of 17 residues. The J segment lost 5 bases and the V segment lost 0 bases, leaving 5 bases of the junction unmatched. CDR1 SGHTA and CDR2 FQGNSA come from the germline V gene. CDR3 sequence: CASSLAPGLAGVETQYF. DNA of the CDR3: TGTGCCAGCAGCTTAGCCCCGGGACTAGCGGGGGTGGAGACCCAGTACTTC.

This clonotype was picked up many times. The chain uses TRBV12-3 or TRBV12-4 and TRBJ1-5; D is unclear. Trimming shortened V by 8 bases and J by 0 bases, and 14 bases separated the two germline ends. The CDR3 length is 15 residues. The CDR3 is CASQMTGNSNQPQHF. In DNA form, the CDR3 reads TGTGCCAGCCAAATGACCGGGAATAGCAATCAGCCCCAGCATTTT.

The gene calls are TRBV28 and TRBJ1-1; D may be TRBD1 (5 bases). The V gene's germline CDR1 is MDHEN and CDR2 SYDVKM. The V end lost 2 bases, the J end lost 0 bases, and 10 bases lay between the germline ends. The CDR3 extends over 15 amino acids. The CDR3 is CASSLGGAMNTEAFF. The DNA for the CDR3 is TGTGCCAGCAGTTTAGGAGGGGCCATGAACACTGAAGCTTTCTTT.

This clonotype showed up just a few times. The chain couples TRBV10-2 to TRBJ2-7; 10 nucleotides match TRBD1. The J segment lost 0 bases and the V segment lost 5 bases, leaving 7 bases of the junction unmatched. This CDR3 is 16 amino acids long. Germline CDR1 WSHSY, CDR2 SAAADI. The CDR3: CASSPKGQGVSYEQYF. The CDR3 DNA follows: TGCGCCAGCAGTCCGAAAGGACAGGGGGTCTCCTACGAGCAGTACTTC.

This clonotype has more than one count but fewer than ten. The chain is built from TRBV28 and TRBJ2-5; the D gene is possibly TRBD1 (5 bases). This CDR3 spans 16 amino acids. In germline, CDR1 is MDHEN, CDR2 SYDVKM. V was clipped by 3 bases and J by 1 base, with 15 bases between them. This chain's CDR3 is CASSFLKPTAQETQYF. CDR3 DNA: TGTGCCAGCAGTTTTTTGAAGCCGACAGCCCAAGAGACCCAGTACTTC.